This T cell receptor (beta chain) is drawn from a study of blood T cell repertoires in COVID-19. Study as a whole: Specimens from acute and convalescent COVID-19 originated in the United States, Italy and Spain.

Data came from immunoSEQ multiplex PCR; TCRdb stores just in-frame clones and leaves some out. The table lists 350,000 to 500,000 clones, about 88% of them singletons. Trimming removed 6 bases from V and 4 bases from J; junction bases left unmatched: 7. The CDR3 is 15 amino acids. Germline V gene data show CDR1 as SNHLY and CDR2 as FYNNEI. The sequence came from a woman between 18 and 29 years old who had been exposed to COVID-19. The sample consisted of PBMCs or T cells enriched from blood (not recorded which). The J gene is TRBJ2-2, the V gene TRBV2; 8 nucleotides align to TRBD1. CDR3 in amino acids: CASSQEQGGTGELFF. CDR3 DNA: TGTGCCAGCAGCCAGGAACAGGGGGGCACCGGGGAGCTGTTTTTT.